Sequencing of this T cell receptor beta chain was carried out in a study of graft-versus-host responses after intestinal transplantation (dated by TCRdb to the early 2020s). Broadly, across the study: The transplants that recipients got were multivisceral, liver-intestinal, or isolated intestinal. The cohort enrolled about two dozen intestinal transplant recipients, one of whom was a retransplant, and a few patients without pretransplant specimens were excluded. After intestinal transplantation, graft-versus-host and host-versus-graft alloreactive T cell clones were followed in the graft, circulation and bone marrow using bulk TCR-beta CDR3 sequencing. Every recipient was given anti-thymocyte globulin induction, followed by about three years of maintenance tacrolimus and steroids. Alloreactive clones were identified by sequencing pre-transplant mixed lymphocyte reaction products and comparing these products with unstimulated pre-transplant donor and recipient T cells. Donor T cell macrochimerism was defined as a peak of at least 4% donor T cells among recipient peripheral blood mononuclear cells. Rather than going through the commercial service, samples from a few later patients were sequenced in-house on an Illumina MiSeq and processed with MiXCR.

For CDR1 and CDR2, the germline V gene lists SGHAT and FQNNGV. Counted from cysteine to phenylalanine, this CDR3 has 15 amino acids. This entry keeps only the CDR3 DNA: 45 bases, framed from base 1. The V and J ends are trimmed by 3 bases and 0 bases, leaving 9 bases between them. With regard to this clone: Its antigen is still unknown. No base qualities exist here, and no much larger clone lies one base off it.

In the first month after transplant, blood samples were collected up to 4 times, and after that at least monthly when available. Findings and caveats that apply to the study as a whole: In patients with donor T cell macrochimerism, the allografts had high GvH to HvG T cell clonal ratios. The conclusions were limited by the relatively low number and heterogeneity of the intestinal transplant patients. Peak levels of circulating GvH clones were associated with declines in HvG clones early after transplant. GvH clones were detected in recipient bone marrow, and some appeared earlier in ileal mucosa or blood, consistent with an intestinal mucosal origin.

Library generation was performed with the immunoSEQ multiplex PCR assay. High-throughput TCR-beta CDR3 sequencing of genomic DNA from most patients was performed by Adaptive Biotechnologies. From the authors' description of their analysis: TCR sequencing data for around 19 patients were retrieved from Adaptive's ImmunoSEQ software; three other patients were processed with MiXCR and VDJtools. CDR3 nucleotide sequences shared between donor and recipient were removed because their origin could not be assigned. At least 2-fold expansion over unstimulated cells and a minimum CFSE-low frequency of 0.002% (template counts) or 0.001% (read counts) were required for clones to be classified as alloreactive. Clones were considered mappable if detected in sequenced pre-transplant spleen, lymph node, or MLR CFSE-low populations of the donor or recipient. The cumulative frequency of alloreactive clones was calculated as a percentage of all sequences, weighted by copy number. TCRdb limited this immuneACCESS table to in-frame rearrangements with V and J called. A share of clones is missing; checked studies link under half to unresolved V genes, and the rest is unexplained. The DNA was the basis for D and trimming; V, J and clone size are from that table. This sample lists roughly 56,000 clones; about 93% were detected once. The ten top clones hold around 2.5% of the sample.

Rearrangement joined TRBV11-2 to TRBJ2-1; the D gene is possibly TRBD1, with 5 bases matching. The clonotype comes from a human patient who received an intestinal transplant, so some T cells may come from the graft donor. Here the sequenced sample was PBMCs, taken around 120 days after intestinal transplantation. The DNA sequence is TGTGCCAGCAGCTTGACAGATAGCTCCTACAATGAGCAGTTCTTC. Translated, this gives CASSLTDSSYNEQFF. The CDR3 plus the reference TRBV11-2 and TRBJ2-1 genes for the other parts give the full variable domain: EAGVAQSPRYKIIEKRQSVAFWCNPISGHATLYWYQQILGQGPKLLIQFQNNGVVDDSQLPKDRFSAERLKGVDSTLKIQPAKLEDSAVYLCASSLTDSSYNEQFFGPGTRLTVL.